The rows below give T cell receptor beta chains drawn from one sample of a study of CD8+ T cells in alopecia areata. Method: immunoSEQ multiplex PCR; TCRdb's copy keeps in-frame clones and lacks some. The sample includes some 82,000 clones, just over 50% of them seen just once. Sample: NKG2D-high CD8+ T cells sorted from blood. These receptors were collected from a human donor with alopecia areata. Each CDR3 is given with its conserved first and last residue. A D gene is named only where the DNA matches it firmly. Size tells how often a clone was seen (once, few, many) or the class of an expanded clone, and some rows leave it out.

size	D	V	J	CDR3	DNA
NA	TRBD1	TRBV29-1	TRBJ1-2	CSVGATGTGYTF	TGCAGCGTTGGAGCGACAGGGACTGGCTACACCTTC
NA	TRBD1	TRBV5-1	TRBJ1-2	CASSLGQGNYGYTF	TGCGCCAGCAGCCTTGGACAGGGGAATTATGGCTACACCTTC
NA	NA	TRBV2	TRBJ2-7	CASSDYEQYF	TGTGCCAGCTCTGACTACGAGCAGTACTTC
NA	TRBD1	TRBV29-1	TRBJ2-5	CSVEGGQVQETQYF	TGCAGCGTTGAAGGGGGACAGGTCCAAGAGACCCAGTACTTC
NA	TRBD1	TRBV5-1	TRBJ1-1	CASSYRGGSTEAFF	TGCGCCAGCAGCTACAGGGGAGGGAGCACTGAAGCTTTCTTT
once	TRBD2	TRBV11-2	TRBJ2-7	CASSNGRYEQYF	TGTGCCAGCAGCAACGGGAGGTACGAGCAGTACTTC
few	NA	TRBV23-1	TRBJ1-5	CASSQSWGDQPQHF	TGCGCCAGCAGTCAATCGTGGGGGGATCAGCCCCAGCATTTT
NA	TRBD2	TRBV28	TRBJ2-7	CASTTRGVEQYF	TGTGCCAGCACGACGCGGGGGGTTGAGCAGTACTTC
NA	NA	TRBV30	TRBJ2-7	CAWSGSPDLYF	TGTGCCTGGAGTGGGTCTCCAGACCTGTACTTC
NA	TRBD2	TRBV4-3	TRBJ2-1	CASSQGRTSGRGEQFF	TGCGCCAGCAGCCAGGGAAGGACTAGCGGGAGGGGTGAGCAGTTCTTC
NA	TRBD1	TRBV19	TRBJ2-7	CASSMGQGYEQYF	TGTGCCAGTAGTATGGGACAGGGCTACGAGCAGTACTTC
NA	TRBD1	TRBV28	TRBJ2-7	CASRSQGAYEQYF	TGTGCCAGCAGATCACAGGGGGCCTACGAGCAGTACTTC
NA	NA	TRBV7-2	TRBJ2-7	CASSWPGVYEQYF	TGTGCCAGCAGCTGGCCAGGGGTATACGAGCAGTACTTC
NA	TRBD1	TRBV2	TRBJ1-1	CASYRGVNTEAFF	TGTGCCAGTTACAGGGGGGTGAACACTGAAGCTTTCTTT
NA	NA	TRBV28	TRBJ2-3	CASSLGKGEADTQYF	TGTGCCAGCAGTTTAGGTAAAGGTGAGGCAGATACGCAGTATTTT
NA	NA	TRBV7-2	TRBJ2-3	CASSLMVDTQYF	TGTGCCAGCAGCCTAATGGTAGATACGCAGTATTTT
once	TRBD1	TRBV6-5	TRBJ2-5	CASSSGQAGETQYF	TGTGCCAGCAGCTCTGGACAGGCAGGCGAGACCCAGTACTTC
few	TRBD1	TRBV29-1	TRBJ2-1	CSVQTGQGKNEQFF	TGCAGCGTTCAAACGGGACAGGGGAAAAATGAGCAGTTCTTC
NA	NA	TRBV5-1	TRBJ2-1	CASSLVAIQGNEQFF	TGCGCCAGCAGCTTGGTTGCTATTCAAGGGAATGAGCAGTTCTTC
NA	NA	TRBV30	TRBJ2-5	CAWSVWGNQETQYF	TGTGCCTGGAGTGTGTGGGGGAACCAAGAGACCCAGTACTTC
NA	NA	TRBV4-3	TRBJ2-7	CASSQERADEQYF	TGCGCCAGCAGCCAAGAAAGGGCGGACGAGCAGTACTTC
few	TRBD2	TRBV7-9	TRBJ2-2	CASSLGLAGNTGELFF	TGTGCCAGCAGCCTGGGACTAGCGGGGAACACCGGGGAGCTGTTTTTT
few	NA	TRBV27	TRBJ1-3	CASSSTGFSGNTIYF	TGTGCCAGCAGTTCCACAGGGTTCTCTGGAAACACCATATATTTT